This is a list of T cell receptor beta chains from one sample in a study of T-cell reconstitution after alpha-beta-depleted transplantation in children. TCRdb re-analysed the PCR reads in MiXCR, keeping a single row per CDR3 protein. The repertoire includes around 800,000 distinct CDR3 sequences, 15% to 20% of them detected once, and approximately 5% sits in the top ten. The specimen was PBMCs, mostly from graft donor cells, collected 360 days after TCRalphabeta/CD19-depleted stem cell transplant. The receptors were sampled from a male patient between 10 and 17 years old who had a stem cell transplant for acute lymphoblastic leukemia, so the T cells may come from the graft donor. The CDR3 runs from the conserved cysteine through the conserved F or W. The order of the fields is clone size, D gene, V gene, J gene, CDR3 DNA, CDR3 protein. D genes are given only for firm matches. The size entry is marked missing in some rows and otherwise reads once, few, many or a size class.

>few|.|TRBV5-1|TRBJ2-1
TGCGCCAGCAGCTTGTCTCCCCTCGGGACTAACAGGGCAAATGAGCAGTTCTTC
CASSLSPLGTNRANEQFF
>.|TRBD1|TRBV2|TRBJ2-7
TGTGCCAGCAGATTGACAGGGGTAGGTTACGAGCAGTACTTC
CASRLTGVGYEQYF
>many|TRBD1|TRBV5-1|TRBJ2-7
TGTGCCAGCAGCTTAGTCGGGACAGGAGGCTACGAGCAGTACTTC
CASSLVGTGGYEQYF
>few|.|TRBV20-1|TRBJ2-6
TGCAGTGCTGGGGGTTTTTTCTCTGGGGCCAACGTCCTGACTTTC
CSAGGFFSGANVLTF
>few|.|TRBV27|TRBJ1-1
TGTGCCAGCAGCTGGGGAGTCACGAACACTGAAGCTTTCTTT
CASSWGVTNTEAFF
>many|TRBD2|TRBV7-3|TRBJ2-1
TGTGCCAGCAGCTTAACGGGGGGAGGGGATGAGCAGTTCTTC
CASSLTGGGDEQFF
>few|TRBD2|TRBV5-1|TRBJ2-1
TGCGCCAGCAGCTTGGATGGGCTAGCGGGGGAGCAGTTCTTC
CASSLDGLAGEQFF
>.|.|TRBV7-9|TRBJ2-7
TGTGCCAGCAACTTACCCTTGGGGGTTTCTCTGGACGAGCAGTACTTC
CASNLPLGVSLDEQYF
>few|.|TRBV7-2|TRBJ1-2
TGTGCCAGCAGCTCTACTACCTCAGGGGCCATCTATGGCTACACCTTC
CASSSTTSGAIYGYTF
>many|.|TRBV12-3/TRBV12-4|TRBJ1-1
TGTGCCAGCAGTTTTCGGTTGACTGAAGCTTTCTTT
CASSFRLTEAFF
>many|.|TRBV29-1|TRBJ1-1
TGCAGCGTTGTAAAGTTAATGAACACTGAAGCTTTCTTT
CSVVKLMNTEAFF
>few|.|TRBV9|TRBJ2-7
TGTGCCAGCAGCAATTTAGGAAGCCACGAGCAGTACTTC
CASSNLGSHEQYF
>.|.|TRBV4-1|TRBJ2-1
TGCGCCAGCAGCCTTCACCGGGACGACAATGAGCAGTTCTTC
CASSLHRDDNEQFF
>few|.|TRBV4-1|TRBJ1-1
TGCGCCAGCAGCCAAGCGCGCCGGTCTCCCATGAACACTGAAGCTTTCTTT
CASSQARRSPMNTEAFF
>many|TRBD1|TRBV18|TRBJ1-5
TGTGCCAGCTCACCGACAGGGGACAATCAGCCCCAGCATTTT
CASSPTGDNQPQHF
>.|.|TRBV20-1|TRBJ1-5
TGCAGTGCTGGACACCAGGGACCGAATCAGCCCCAGCATTTT
CSAGHQGPNQPQHF
>.|.|TRBV2|TRBJ2-5
TGTGCCAGCAGTTCAACCACCAAATTCCAAGAGACCCAGTACTTC
CASSSTTKFQETQYF
>.|TRBD1|TRBV29-1|TRBJ2-5
TGCAGCGTCTATCCGGAGAGGGACAGGAGCAACCAAGAGACCCAGTACTTC
CSVYPERDRSNQETQYF
>.|.|TRBV7-3|TRBJ1-1
TGTGCCAGCAGCTCGAGTAAGAACACTGAAGCTTTCTTT
CASSSSKNTEAFF
>.|TRBD2|TRBV29-1|TRBJ2-7
TGCAGCGCCGAGGGACTAGCGGACTCATACGAGCAGTACTTC
CSAEGLADSYEQYF
>.|TRBD2|TRBV12-3/TRBV12-4|TRBJ2-1
TGTGCCAGCAGTTTCAGCGGGAGACACAATGAGCAGTTCTTC
CASSFSGRHNEQFF
>.|TRBD1|TRBV11-1|TRBJ2-7
TGTGCCAGCAGCTTATGGACAGGGCGCTCCTACGAGCAGTACTTC
CASSLWTGRSYEQYF
>.|.|TRBV15|TRBJ1-5
TGTGCCACCAGCAGGGCCCCGGACAGTAGCAATCAGCCCCAGCATTTT
CATSRAPDSSNQPQHF
>few|TRBD1|TRBV29-1|TRBJ2-5
TGCAGCGTCGAGTGGACAGGGGACCTAAAAGAGACCCAGTACTTC
CSVEWTGDLKETQYF